This T cell receptor (beta chain) was profiled in a study of cytomegalovirus exposure and HLA in healthy donors. Study at large: In terms of ancestry, the Caucasian-associated cluster contained roughly 80% of the roughly 400 genotyped donors. Study-wide points: A highly shared variant cluster was judged a likely technical artifact. When a later analysis was performed, an Asian-associated ancestry cluster reportedly had fewer N-insertions than the approximately 680-donor mean.

Concerning this clone: Its target is unknown.

This CDR3 has 15 amino acids. The trim removed 2 bases at V and 2 bases at J, leaving 5 bases unmatched. The germline CDR1 and CDR2 sequences are SEHNR and FQNEAQ (reference sequence). PCR employed 60 Vbeta and 13 Jbeta primers. The assay was immunoSEQ multiplex PCR, and TCRdb's table has in-frame clones only and misses some. The sample lists over 150,000 clones, around 75% occurring once. The rearrangement links TRBV7-9 to TRBJ2-5; 7 nucleotides match TRBD2. This receptor was taken from a male donor in good health and CMV-seronegative. Sequences were obtained from PBMCs. This chain's CDR3 is CASSLTGGIQETQYF. The CDR3 nucleotides read TGTGCCAGCAGCTTAACGGGGGGAATACAAGAGACCCAGTACTTC.